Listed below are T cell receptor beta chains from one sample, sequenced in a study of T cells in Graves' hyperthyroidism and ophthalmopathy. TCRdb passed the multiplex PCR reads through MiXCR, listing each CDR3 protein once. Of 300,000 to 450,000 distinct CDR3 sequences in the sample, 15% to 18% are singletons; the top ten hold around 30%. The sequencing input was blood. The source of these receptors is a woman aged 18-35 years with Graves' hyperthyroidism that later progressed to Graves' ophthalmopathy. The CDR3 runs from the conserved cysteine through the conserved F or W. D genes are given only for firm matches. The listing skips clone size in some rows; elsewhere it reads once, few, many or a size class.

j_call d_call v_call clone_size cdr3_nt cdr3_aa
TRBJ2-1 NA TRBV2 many TGTGCCAGCAGAAGGACTAGGGGGAATGAGCAGTTCTTC CASRRTRGNEQFF
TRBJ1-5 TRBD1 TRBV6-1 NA TGTGCCAGCAGCGAGGGGGCAGGGAATCAGCCCCAGCATTTT CASSEGAGNQPQHF
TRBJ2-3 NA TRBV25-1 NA TGTGCCAGCAGTGAATATATTCGCGGGAATACAGATACGCAGTATTTT CASSEYIRGNTDTQYF
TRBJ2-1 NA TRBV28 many TGTGCCAGCAGTTTTATGGTTGAGCAGTTCTTC CASSFMVEQFF
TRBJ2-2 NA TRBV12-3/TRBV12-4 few TGTGCCAGCAGGGCCCCCGGGGAGCTGTTTTTT CASRAPGELFF
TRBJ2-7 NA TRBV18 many TGTGCCAGCTCACCACCGGCACCCTCCTACGAGCAGTACTTC CASSPPAPSYEQYF
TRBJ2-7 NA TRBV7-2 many TGTGCCAGCAGCTCCTTAGGGTACGAGCAGTACTTC CASSSLGYEQYF
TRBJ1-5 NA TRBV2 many TGTGCCAGCAGTGAAGGGGCCGTTTCCAATCAGCCCCAGCATTTT CASSEGAVSNQPQHF
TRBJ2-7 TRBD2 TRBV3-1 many TGTGCCAGCAGCCAAGGACTAGCGGGGGTCTACGAGCAGTACTTC CASSQGLAGVYEQYF
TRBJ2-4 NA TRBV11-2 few TGTGCCAGCAGCCCCTTCGCCAAAAACATTCAGTACTTC CASSPFAKNIQYF
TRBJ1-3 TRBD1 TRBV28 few TGTGCCAGCAGTTTTGCAGGGGGCTCTGGAAACACCATATATTTT CASSFAGGSGNTIYF
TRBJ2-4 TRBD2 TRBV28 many TGTGCCAGCAGTTTAGCGGGAGGGCCACACATTCAGTACTTC CASSLAGGPHIQYF
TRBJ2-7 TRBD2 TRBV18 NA TGTGCCAGCTCACCGGAGACTAGCGGGAGACCCTACGAGCAGTACTTC CASSPETSGRPYEQYF
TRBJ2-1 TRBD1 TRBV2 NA TGTGCCAGCGTTGGGGAGACAGGGGGGCTCTACAATGAGCAGTTCTTC CASVGETGGLYNEQFF
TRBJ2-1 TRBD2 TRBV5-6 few TGTGCCAGCAGCGAATCTAGCGGGAGCTATAAGCAGTTCTTC CASSESSGSYKQFF
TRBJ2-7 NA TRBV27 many TGTGCCAGCAGTTTAAGAAAGGGGGCCTACGAGCAGTACTTC CASSLRKGAYEQYF
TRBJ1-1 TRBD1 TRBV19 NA TGTGCCAGCCGGGACAGGGAGTCGGGCACTGAAGCTTTCTTT CASRDRESGTEAFF
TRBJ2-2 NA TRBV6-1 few TGTGCCAGCAGTCTTACAGGAGTGGACACCGGGGAGCTGTTTTTT CASSLTGVDTGELFF
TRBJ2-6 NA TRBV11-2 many TGTGCCAGCAGCTTAGGTTTTGGCCAGTTCCTCTCTGGGGCCAACGTCCTGACTTTC CASSLGFGQFLSGANVLTF
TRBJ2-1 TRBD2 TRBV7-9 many TGTGCCAGCAGCATAAGACTAGCGGGGGACTACAATGAGCAGTTCTTC CASSIRLAGDYNEQFF
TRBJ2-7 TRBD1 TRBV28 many TGTGCCAGCAGTCTACAGGGGGAACACTACGAGCAGTACTTC CASSLQGEHYEQYF
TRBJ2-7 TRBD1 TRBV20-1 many TGCAGTGCTAGAGATCTGAGACAGGGGATGTTCGGCTACGAGCAGTACTTC CSARDLRQGMFGYEQYF
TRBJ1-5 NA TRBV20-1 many TGCAGTGCTAGAACGGGACCCAGCAATCAGCCCCAGCATTTT CSARTGPSNQPQHF
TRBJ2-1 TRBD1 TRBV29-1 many TGCAGCGTTGCAGGGACAGGGAGCTACAATGAGCAGTTCTTC CSVAGTGSYNEQFF
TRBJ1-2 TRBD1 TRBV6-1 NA TGTGCCAGCAGAGGGACAGGAGGAGGCTACACCTTC CASRGTGGGYTF
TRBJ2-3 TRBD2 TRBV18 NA TGTGCCAGCTCAAAGAGCGGGGGGAGCACAGATACGCAGTATTTT CASSKSGGSTDTQYF
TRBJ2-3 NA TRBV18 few TGTGCCAGCTCACCAGGGGACTGGAAAGCGGGCCCAGATACGCAGTATTTT CASSPGDWKAGPDTQYF
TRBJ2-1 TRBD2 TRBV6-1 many TGTGCCAGCAGTTTCTCAGCGGGAGCCTACAATGAGCAGTTCTTC CASSFSAGAYNEQFF
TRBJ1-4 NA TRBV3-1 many TGTGCCAGCAGCCAATCCGGGGGCGAAAAACTGTTTTTT CASSQSGGEKLFF
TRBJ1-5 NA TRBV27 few TGTGCCAGCAGTTTTGGTGGGGCAAATCAGCCCCAGCATTTT CASSFGGANQPQHF
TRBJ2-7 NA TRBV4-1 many TGCGCCAGCAGCCAAGGACGAGCCCGGGCGGACTACGAGCAGTACTTC CASSQGRARADYEQYF
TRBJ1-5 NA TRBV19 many TGTGCCAGTAGTATGTTCGGGGCCTGGCAGCCCCAGCATTTT CASSMFGAWQPQHF
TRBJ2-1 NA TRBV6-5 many TGTGCCAGCAGTTACTCGAACGTCAATGAGCAGTTCTTC CASSYSNVNEQFF
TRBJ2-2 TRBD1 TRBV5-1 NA TGCGCCAGCAGCTTACAGGGGATCGGCAGCACCGGGGAGCTGTTTTTT CASSLQGIGSTGELFF
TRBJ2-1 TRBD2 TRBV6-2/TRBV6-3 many TGTGCCAGCAGTTACGCGGGACTAGCGGGTCGCAATGAGCAGTTCTTC CASSYAGLAGRNEQFF
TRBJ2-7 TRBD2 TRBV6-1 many TGTGCCAGCAGTGAAGGGACTAGGAACGAGCAGTACTTC CASSEGTRNEQYF
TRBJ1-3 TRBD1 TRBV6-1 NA TGTGCCAGCAGTGAAGTGGGGACAGGGGTCTCTGGAAACACCATATATTTT CASSEVGTGVSGNTIYF
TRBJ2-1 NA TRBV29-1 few TGCAGCGTTGAAGTGGGGATCTCCTACAATGAGCAGTTCTTC CSVEVGISYNEQFF
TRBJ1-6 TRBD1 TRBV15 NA TGTGCCACCAGCAGAGATCTTTGGACAGGGCCCCGTAATTCACCCCTCCACTTT CATSRDLWTGPRNSPLHF
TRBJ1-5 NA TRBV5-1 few TGCGCCAGCAGCTTGGATTGGAGCAATCAGCCCCAGCATTTT CASSLDWSNQPQHF
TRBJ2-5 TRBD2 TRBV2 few TGTGCCAGCAGACAGACAGAGCTAGCGGGATTTGAGATCCAGTACTTC CASRQTELAGFEIQYF
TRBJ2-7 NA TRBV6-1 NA TGTGCCAGCTCCGAGGACGGGAGACAATCCTACGAGCAGTACTTC CASSEDGRQSYEQYF
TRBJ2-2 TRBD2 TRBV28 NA TGTGCCAGCATAGCGGGAGGGCCTGCGGTGGAGCTGTTTTTT CASIAGGPAVELFF
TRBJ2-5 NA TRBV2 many TGTGCCAGCAGTATAGGTGTATCAGAGACCCAGTACTTC CASSIGVSETQYF
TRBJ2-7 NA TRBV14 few TGTGCCAGCAGCCAAGGGTTCGGCTACGAGCAGTACTTC CASSQGFGYEQYF
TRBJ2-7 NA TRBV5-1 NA TGCGCCAGCAGTGAGCCAGGGTACTACGAGCAGTACTTC CASSEPGYYEQYF
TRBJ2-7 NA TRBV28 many TGTGCCAGCAGTATTGACGAGCAGTACTTC CASSIDEQYF
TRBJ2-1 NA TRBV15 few TGTGCCACAGCCCAATACTCCTACAATGAGCAGTTCTTC CATAQYSYNEQFF
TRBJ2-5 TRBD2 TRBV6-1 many TGTGCCAGCAGTCCGCCGGGACTAGCGGGGGAGACCCAGTACTTC CASSPPGLAGETQYF
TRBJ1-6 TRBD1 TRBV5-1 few TGCGCCAGCAGACTGAGACAGGGGGATAATTCACCCCTCCACTTT CASRLRQGDNSPLHF
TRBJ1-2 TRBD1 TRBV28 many TGTGCCAGCAGTTTTCCGGACAGGGCCCTCCATGGCTACACCTTC CASSFPDRALHGYTF
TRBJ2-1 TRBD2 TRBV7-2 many TGTGCCAGCAGCCCTGGAAGTAGCGGGAGTCCCCACAATGAGCAGTTCTTC CASSPGSSGSPHNEQFF
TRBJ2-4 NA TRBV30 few TGTGCCTGGAACAAGGACGGCCGCGTTCAGTACTTC CAWNKDGRVQYF